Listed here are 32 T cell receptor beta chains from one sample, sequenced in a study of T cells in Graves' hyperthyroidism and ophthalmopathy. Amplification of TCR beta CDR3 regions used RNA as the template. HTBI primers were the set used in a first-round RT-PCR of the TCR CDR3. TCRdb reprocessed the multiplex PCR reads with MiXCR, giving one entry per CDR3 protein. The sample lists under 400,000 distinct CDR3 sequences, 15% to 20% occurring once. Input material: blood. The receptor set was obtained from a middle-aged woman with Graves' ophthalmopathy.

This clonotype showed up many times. Written as DNA, the CDR3 is TGCAGTGCTAGAGAAGTGTCAGGACTGAACACTGAAGCTTTCTTT. It translates to CSAREVSGLNTEAFF. The gene calls are TRBV20-1 and TRBJ1-1; no firm D call. In germline, CDR1 is DFQATT, CDR2 SNEGSKA (reference sequence). The CDR3 is 15 amino acids. Trimming removed 0 bases at V and 0 bases at J, with 11 bases between.

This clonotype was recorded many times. CDR3 in amino acids: CSARDRRGMETQYF. The CDR3 DNA reads TGCAGTGCTAGAGATCGACGCGGGATGGAGACCCAGTACTTC. This sequence joins TRBV20-1 and TRBJ2-5; maybe TRBD2 (6 bases). V was shortened by 0 bases and J by 5 bases, with 13 bases between the two germline ends. CDR1 is DFQATT, CDR2 SNEGSKA, per germline (reference sequence). This CDR3 has 14 amino acids.

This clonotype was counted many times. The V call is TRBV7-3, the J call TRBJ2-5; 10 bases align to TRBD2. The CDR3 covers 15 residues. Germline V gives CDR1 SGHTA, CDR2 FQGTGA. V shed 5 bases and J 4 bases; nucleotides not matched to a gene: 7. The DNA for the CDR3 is TGTGCCAGCAGCGTCCTAGCGGGAGTAGGAGAGACCCAGTACTTC. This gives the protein CASSVLAGVGETQYF.

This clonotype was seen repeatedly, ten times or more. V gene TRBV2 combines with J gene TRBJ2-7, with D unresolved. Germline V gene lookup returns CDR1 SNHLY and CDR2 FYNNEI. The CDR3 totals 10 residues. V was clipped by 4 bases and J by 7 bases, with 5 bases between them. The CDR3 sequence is CASSVGEQYF. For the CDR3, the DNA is TGTGCCAGCAGTGTGGGAGAGCAGTACTTC.

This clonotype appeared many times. Here the CDR3 reads CASSTDGWPGLSTEAFF. The CDR3 nucleotides are TGTGCCAGTAGTACTGACGGGTGGCCCGGGCTGAGCACTGAAGCTTTCTTT. V is TRBV19 and J is TRBJ1-1; D not certain. The CDR3 consists of 17 residues. Germline CDR1 LNHDA, CDR2 SQIVND (reference sequence). V lost 4 bases, J lost 4 bases, and 22 bases lay in between.

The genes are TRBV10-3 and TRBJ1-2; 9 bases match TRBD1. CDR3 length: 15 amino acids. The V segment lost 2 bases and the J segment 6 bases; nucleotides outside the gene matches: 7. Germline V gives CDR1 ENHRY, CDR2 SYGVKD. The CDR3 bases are TGTGCCATCAGTGAGGGACAGGGGAAGATGGATGGCTACACCTTC. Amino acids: CAISEGQGKMDGYTF.

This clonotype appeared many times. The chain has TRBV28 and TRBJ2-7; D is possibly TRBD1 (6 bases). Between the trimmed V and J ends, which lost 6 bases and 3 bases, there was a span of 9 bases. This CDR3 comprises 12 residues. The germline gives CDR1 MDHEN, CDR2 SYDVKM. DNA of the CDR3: TGTGCCAGCAGAGGGGGTATCTACGAGCAGTACTTC. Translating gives CASRGGIYEQYF.

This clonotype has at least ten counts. CDR3 coding DNA: TGTGCCAGCAGCTCGGGACTCTTCTACGAGCAGTACTTC. Amino acids: CASSSGLFYEQYF. The V gene is TRBV7-9, the J gene TRBJ2-7, with a tentative D call TRBD2 (6 bases). Per the germline V gene, CDR1 is SEHNR and CDR2 is FQNEAQ (reference sequence). This CDR3 contains 13 residues. V was trimmed by 4 bases and J by 3 bases, leaving 10 bases between them.

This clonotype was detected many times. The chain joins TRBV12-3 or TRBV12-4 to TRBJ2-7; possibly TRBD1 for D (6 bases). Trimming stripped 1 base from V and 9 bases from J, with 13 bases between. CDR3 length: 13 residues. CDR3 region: CASSLVDRFGQYF. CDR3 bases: TGTGCCAGCAGTTTAGTCGACAGGTTCGGGCAGTACTTC.

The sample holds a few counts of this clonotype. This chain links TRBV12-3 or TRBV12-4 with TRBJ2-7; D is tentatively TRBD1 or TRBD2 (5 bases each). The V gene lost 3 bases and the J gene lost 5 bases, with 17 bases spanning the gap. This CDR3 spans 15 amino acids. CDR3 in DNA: TGTGCCAGCAGTTTGGACGGCCAATGGGGGAACGAGCAGTACTTC. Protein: CASSLDGQWGNEQYF.

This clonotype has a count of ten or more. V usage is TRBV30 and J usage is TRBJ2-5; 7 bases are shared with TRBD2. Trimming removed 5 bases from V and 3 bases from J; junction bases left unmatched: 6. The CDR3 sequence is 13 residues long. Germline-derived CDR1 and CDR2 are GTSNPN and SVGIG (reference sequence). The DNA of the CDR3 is TGTGCCTGGGGCGGGGAGGGGAAAGAGACCCAGTACTTC. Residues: CAWGGEGKETQYF. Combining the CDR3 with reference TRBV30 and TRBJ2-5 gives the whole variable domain SQTIHQWPATLVQPVGSPLSLECTVEGTSNPNLYWYRQAAGRGLQLLFYSVGIGQISSEVPQNLSASRPQDRQFILSSKKLLLSDSGFYLCAWGGEGKETQYFGPGTRLLVL.

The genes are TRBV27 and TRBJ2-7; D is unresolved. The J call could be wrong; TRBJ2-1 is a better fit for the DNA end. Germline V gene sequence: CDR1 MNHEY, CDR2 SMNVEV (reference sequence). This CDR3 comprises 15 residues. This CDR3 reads CASRGLLTHSYEQFF. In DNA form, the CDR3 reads TGTGCCAGCAGGGGTCTCCTTACGCACTCCTACGAGCAGTTCTTC.

The CDR3 loop is CASSPNRIGETQYF. CDR3 sequence (DNA): TGTGCCAGCAGTCCGAACAGAATCGGGGAGACCCAGTACTTC. The rearrangement joins TRBV12-3 or TRBV12-4 to TRBJ2-5, with D unclear. The V end lost 5 bases, the J end lost 5 bases, and 15 bases lay between the germline ends. This CDR3 has 14 amino acids.

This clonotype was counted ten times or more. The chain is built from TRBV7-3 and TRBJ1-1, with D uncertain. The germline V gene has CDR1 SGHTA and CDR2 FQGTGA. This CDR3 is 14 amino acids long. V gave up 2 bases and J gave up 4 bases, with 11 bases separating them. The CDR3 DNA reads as TGTGCCAGCAGCTTAGAAGTGGGTAGCACTGAAGCTTTCTTT. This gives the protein CASSLEVGSTEAFF.

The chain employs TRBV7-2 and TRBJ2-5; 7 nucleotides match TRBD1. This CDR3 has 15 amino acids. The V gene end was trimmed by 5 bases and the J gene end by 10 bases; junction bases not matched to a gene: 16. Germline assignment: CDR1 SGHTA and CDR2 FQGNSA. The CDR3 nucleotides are TGTGCCAGCAGCACCGGGGACAGCCGACAAAAGAGCCAGTACTTC. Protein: CASSTGDSRQKSQYF.

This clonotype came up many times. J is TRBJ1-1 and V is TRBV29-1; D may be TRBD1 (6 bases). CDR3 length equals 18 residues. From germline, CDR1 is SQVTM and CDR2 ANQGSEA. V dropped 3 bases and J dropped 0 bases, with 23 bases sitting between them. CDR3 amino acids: CSVERTYREGRMNTEAFF. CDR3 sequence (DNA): TGCAGCGTTGAGAGAACTTACAGGGAGGGGAGAATGAACACTGAAGCTTTCTTT. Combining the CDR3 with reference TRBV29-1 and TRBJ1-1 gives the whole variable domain SAVISQKPSRDICQRGTSLTIQCQVDSQVTMMFWYRQQPGQSLTLIATANQGSEATYESGFVIDKFPISRPNLTFSTLTVSNMSPEDSSIYLCSVERTYREGRMNTEAFFGQGTRLTVV.

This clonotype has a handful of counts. The CDR3 spells CAWSRLAGGRDTQYF. Written as DNA, the CDR3 is TGTGCCTGGTCCCGTCTAGCGGGAGGAAGGGATACGCAGTATTTT. The V call is TRBV30, the J call TRBJ2-3; 11 bases map to TRBD2. Germline CDR1 is GTSNPN and CDR2 is SVGIG (reference sequence). The V gene end was trimmed by 5 bases and the J gene end by 6 bases; junction bases not matched to a gene: 10. This CDR3 is built from 15 residues.

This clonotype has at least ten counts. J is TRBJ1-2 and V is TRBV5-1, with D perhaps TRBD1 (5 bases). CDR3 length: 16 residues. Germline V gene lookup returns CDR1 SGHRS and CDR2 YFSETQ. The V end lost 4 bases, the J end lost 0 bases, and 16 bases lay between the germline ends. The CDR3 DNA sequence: TGCGCCAGCAGCCTCGGGACTGTCTCCTCTAACTATGGCTACACCTTC. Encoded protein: CASSLGTVSSNYGYTF.

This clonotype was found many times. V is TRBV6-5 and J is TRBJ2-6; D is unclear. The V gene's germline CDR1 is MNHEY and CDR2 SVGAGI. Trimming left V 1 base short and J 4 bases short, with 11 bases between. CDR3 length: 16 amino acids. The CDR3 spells CASSYLTSAGANVLTF. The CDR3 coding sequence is TGTGCCAGCAGTTACTTGACGTCTGCGGGGGCCAACGTCCTGACTTTC.

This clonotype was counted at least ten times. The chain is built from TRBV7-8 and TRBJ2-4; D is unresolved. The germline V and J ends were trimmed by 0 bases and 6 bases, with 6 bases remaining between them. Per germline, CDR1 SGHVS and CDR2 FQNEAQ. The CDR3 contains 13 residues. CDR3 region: CASSLATLNIQYF. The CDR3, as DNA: TGTGCCAGCAGCTTAGCGACTTTAAACATTCAGTACTTC.

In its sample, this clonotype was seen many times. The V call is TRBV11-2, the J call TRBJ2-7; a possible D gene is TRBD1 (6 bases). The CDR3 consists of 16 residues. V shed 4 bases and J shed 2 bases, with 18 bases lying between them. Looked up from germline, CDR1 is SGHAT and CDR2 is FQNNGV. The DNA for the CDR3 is TGTGCCAGCAGCTCGGGGAGACAGGAATCAACCTACGAGCAGTACTTC. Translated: CASSSGRQESTYEQYF.

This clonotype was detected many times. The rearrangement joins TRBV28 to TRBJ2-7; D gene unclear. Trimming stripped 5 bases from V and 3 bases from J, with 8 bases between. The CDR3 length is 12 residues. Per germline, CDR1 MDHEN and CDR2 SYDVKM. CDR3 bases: TGTGCCAGCAGTCATCTCGGCTACGAGCAGTACTTC. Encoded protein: CASSHLGYEQYF.

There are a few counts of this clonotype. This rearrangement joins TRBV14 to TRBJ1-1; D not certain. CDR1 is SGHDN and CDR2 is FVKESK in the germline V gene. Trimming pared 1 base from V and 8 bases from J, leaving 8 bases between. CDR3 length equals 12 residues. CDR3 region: CASSQGTREAFF. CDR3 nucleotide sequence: TGTGCCAGCAGCCAAGGTACCAGAGAAGCTTTCTTT.

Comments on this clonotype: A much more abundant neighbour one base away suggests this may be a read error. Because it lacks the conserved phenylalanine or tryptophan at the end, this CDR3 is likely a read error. CDR3 in amino acids: CSWRFGLAGGSGQETQYL. The CDR3 DNA follows: TGCAGCTGGAGGTTCGGGCTAGCGGGAGGCTCGGGCCAAGAGACCCAGTACTTA. The chain is built from TRBV29-1 and TRBJ2-5, with 11 bases identical to TRBD2. This CDR3 contains 18 residues. Per germline, CDR1 SQVTM and CDR2 ANQGSEA. V lost 8 bases and J lost 1; bases outside the gene matches: 18.

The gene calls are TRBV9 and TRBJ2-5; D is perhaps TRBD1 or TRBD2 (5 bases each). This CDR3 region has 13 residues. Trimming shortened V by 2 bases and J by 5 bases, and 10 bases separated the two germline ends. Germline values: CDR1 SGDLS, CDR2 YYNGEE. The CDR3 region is CASSVGTRETQYF. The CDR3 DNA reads TGTGCCAGCAGCGTCGGGACGAGGGAGACCCAGTACTTC.

The CDR3 loop reads CSARVGLAGEQYF. Here the CDR3 DNA reads TGCAGTGCTAGAGTGGGACTAGCGGGGGAGCAGTACTTC. The gene calls are TRBV20-1 and TRBJ2-7; 13 bases map to TRBD2. Germline CDR1 and CDR2: DFQATT and SNEGSKA (reference sequence). Losses at the gene ends were 1 base for V and 7 bases for J; bases not matched to a gene: 1. The CDR3 totals 13 residues.

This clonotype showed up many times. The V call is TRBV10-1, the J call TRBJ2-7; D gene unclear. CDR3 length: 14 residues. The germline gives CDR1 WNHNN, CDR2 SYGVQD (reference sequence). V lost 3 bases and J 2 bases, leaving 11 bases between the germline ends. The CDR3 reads CASSDQTETYEQYF. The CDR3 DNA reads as TGCGCCAGCAGTGACCAGACCGAAACCTACGAGCAGTACTTC.

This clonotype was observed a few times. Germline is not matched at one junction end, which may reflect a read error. CDR3 nucleotide sequence: TGTGCCAGCAGTTTAGGGGCATTTACGGACTATGGCTACATCTTC. This codes for CASSLGAFTDYGYIF. The J gene is TRBJ1-2, the V gene TRBV28; TRBD1 might be the D (5 bases). The germline V gene has CDR1 MDHEN and CDR2 SYDVKM. The CDR3 length is 15 residues.

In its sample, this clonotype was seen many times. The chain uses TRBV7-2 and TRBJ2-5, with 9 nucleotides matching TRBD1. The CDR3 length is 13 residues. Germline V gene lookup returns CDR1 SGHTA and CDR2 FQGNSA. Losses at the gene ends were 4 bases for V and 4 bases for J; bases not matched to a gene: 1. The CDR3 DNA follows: TGTGCCAGCAGCTCGGACAGGGGAGAGACCCAGTACTTC. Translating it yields CASSSDRGETQYF.

CDR3 residues: CASSPHSGRVGETQYF. The CDR3 nucleotides read TGTGCCAGCAGCCCACATTCGGGGCGGGTAGGGGAGACCCAGTACTTC. This sequence joins TRBV28 and TRBJ2-5; perhaps D is TRBD1 or TRBD2 (5 bases each). Trimming removed 6 bases from V and 5 bases from J, with 22 bases in between. Germline V gene data show CDR1 as MDHEN and CDR2 as SYDVKM. The CDR3 is 16 residues long.

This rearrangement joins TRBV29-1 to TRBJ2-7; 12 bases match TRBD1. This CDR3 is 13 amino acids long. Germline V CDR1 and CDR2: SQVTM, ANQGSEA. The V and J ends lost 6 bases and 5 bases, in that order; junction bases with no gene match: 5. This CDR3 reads CSVWDRGLNEQYF. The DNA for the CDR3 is TGCAGCGTGTGGGACAGGGGGCTCAACGAGCAGTACTTC.

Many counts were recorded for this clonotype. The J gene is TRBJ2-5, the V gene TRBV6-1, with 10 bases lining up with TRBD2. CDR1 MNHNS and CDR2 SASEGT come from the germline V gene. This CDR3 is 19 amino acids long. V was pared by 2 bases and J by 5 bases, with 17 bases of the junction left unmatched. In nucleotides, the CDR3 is TGTGCCAGCAGTGAATTATCGAGCGGGAGGACTAGCGGAAGGGAGACCCAGTACTTC. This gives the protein CASSELSSGRTSGRETQYF.